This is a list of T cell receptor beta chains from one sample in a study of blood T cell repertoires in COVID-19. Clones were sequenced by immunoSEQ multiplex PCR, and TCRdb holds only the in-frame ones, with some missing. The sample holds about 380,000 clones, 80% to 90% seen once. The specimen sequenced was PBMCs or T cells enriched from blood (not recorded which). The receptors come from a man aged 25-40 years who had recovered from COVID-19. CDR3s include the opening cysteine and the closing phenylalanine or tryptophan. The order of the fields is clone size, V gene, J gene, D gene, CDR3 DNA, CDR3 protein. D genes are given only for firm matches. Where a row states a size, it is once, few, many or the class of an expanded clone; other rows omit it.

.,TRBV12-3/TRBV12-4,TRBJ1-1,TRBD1,TGTGCCAGCAGTAACTACAGGGGGCGCGGAGCTTTCTTT,CASSNYRGRGAFF
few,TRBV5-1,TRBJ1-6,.,TGCGCCAGCGCTTCTCAACCTGACAGGTCCTATAATTCACCCCTCCACTTT,CASASQPDRSYNSPLHF
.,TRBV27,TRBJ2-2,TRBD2,TGTGCCAGCAGTTTTAGCGGGGGGTCGAGCACCGGGGAGCTGTTTTTT,CASSFSGGSSTGELFF
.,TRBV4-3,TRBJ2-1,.,TGCGCCAGCAGCCAAGAACGCGGTCATGGCTACAATGAGCAGTTCTTC,CASSQERGHGYNEQFF
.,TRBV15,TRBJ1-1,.,TGTGCCACCAGCAGAGATTGGGGGACTTCCGAGGGTACTGAAGCTTTCTTT,CATSRDWGTSEGTEAFF
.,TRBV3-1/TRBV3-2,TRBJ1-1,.,TGTGCCAGCAGCCGGGCGGGGGAAGCTTTCTTT,CASSRAGEAFF
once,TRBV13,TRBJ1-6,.,TGTGCCAGCAGCTTATCCCGGGGGACGGGAGGGAATAATTCACCCCTCCACTTT,CASSLSRGTGGNNSPLHF
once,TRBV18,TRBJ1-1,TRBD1,TGTGCCAGCTCACTAACACCGCACAGGGGCCTGATGAACACTGAAGCTTTCTTT,CASSLTPHRGLMNTEAFF
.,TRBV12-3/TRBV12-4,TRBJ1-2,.,TGTGCCAGCAGTTTGACAGGTAGATATGGCTACACCTTC,CASSLTGRYGYTF
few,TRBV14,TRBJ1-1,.,TGTGCCAGCAGCCAAGCTTCAGGGAGGACTGAAGCTTTCTTT,CASSQASGRTEAFF
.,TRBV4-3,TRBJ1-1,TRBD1,TGCGCCAGCAGCCAAGATTCAGGGGGAAACACTGAAGCTTTCTTT,CASSQDSGGNTEAFF
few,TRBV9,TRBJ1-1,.,TGTGCCAGCAGCGTAGGGCAGCAGGCCACTGAAGCTTTCTTT,CASSVGQQATEAFF
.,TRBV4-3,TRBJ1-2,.,TGCGCCAGCAGCCGGGCGGGGAACTATGGCTACACCTTC,CASSRAGNYGYTF
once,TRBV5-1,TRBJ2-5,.,TGCGCCAGCAGCGCGGGACAGCCGGGCCAAGAGACCCAGTACTTC,CASSAGQPGQETQYF
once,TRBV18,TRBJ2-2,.,TGTGCCAGCTCACTCGGAGCGGGGAACACCGGGGAGCTGTTTTTT,CASSLGAGNTGELFF
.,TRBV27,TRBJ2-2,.,TGTGCCAGCAGTCCTAGCGCGGGGTTAGGCACCGGGGAGCTGTTTTTT,CASSPSAGLGTGELFF
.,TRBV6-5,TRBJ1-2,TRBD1,TGTGCCAGCACAAGGACAGGGAGCTATGGCTACACCTTC,CASTRTGSYGYTF
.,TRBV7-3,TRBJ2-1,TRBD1,TGTGCCAGCAGCTGGGACAGGGAGGGTGAGCAGTTCTTC,CASSWDREGEQFF
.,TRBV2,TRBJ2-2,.,TGTGCCAGCAGTGGGCCCCGACTTGGCACCGGGGAGCTGTTTTTT,CASSGPRLGTGELFF
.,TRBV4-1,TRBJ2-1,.,TGCGCCAGCAGCCAAGATAGGCCACTAACCTACAATGAGCAGTTCTTC,CASSQDRPLTYNEQFF
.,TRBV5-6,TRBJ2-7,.,TGTGCCAGCAGCTTGAGCGGACAGTCGTACTTC,CASSLSGQSYF
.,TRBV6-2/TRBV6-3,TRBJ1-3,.,TGTGCCAGCAGTTACCACTCGACAGGACAAGGAAACACCATATATTTT,CASSYHSTGQGNTIYF
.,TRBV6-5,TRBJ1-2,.,TGTGCCAGCAGACGGGACAACGGAGACTATGGCTACACCTTC,CASRRDNGDYGYTF
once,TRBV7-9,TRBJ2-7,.,TGTGCCAGCAGCCGTCAAAGGGGTCTCCTCTCCTACGAGCAGTACTTC,CASSRQRGLLSYEQYF
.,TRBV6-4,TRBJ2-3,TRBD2,TGTGCCAGCAGTGACCCCATCCTAGCGGGGAAGACAGATACGCAGTATTTT,CASSDPILAGKTDTQYF
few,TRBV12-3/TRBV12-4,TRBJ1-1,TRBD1,TGTGCCAGTGACCTACAGGGGGCAGGAGCTTTCTTT,CASDLQGAGAFF
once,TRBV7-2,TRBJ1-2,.,TGTGCCAGCACCGATTTGGGGGGGCAGGGTGGCTACACCTTC,CASTDLGGQGGYTF
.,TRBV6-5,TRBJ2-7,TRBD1,TGTGCCAGCAGGAGGGACAGCTCCTACGAGCAGTACTTC,CASRRDSSYEQYF
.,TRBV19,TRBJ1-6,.,TGTGCCAGTAGACCTCTCGGAGAATCACCCCTCCACTTT,CASRPLGESPLHF
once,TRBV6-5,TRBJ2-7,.,TGTGCCAGCAGGAGGTTGATCTCCTACGAGCAGTACTTC,CASRRLISYEQYF
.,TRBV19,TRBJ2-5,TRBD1,TGTGCCAGTAGTATAACGGGGACAGGGGAGACCCAGTACTTC,CASSITGTGETQYF
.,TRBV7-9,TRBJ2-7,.,TGTGCCAGCAGCTTAGAATCGACGGGGGAGCAGTACTTC,CASSLESTGEQYF
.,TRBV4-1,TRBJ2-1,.,TGCGCCAGCAGCCGCTCTAGGGGGGGTGACAGCTCCTACAATGAGCAGTTCTTC,CASSRSRGGDSSYNEQFF
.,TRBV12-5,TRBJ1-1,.,TGTGCTAGCGGCGGGGCTGGGATGAACACTGAAGCTTTCTTT,CASGGAGMNTEAFF
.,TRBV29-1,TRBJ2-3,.,TGCAGCGTTTCGGCGGGCTTGACAGATACGCAGTATTTT,CSVSAGLTDTQYF
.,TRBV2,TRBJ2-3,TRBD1,TGTGCCAGCAGTCTGACAGGGGGCGCGGTAGATACGCAGTATTTT,CASSLTGGAVDTQYF
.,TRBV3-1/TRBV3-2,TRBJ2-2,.,TGTGCCAGCAGCCAAGATTGGGCAGAGAACACCGGGGAGCTGTTTTTT,CASSQDWAENTGELFF
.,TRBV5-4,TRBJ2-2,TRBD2,TGTGCCAGCAGCTTGGACCTGAGCGGGGCTAACACCGGGGAGCTGTTTTTT,CASSLDLSGANTGELFF
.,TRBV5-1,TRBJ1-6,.,TGCGCCAGCAGCTTGGTGGGCCCCATTAATTCACCCCTCCACTTT,CASSLVGPINSPLHF
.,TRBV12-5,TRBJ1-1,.,TGTGCTAGTGGTGTCCCGCCGGTGAACACTGAAGCTTTCTTT,CASGVPPVNTEAFF
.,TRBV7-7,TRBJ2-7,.,TGTGCCAGCAGCCCCGGACTGCCCTCGGTCCACGAGCAGTACTTC,CASSPGLPSVHEQYF
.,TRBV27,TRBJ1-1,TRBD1,TGTGCCACCCAGGGGGGGACAGGGGACACTGAAGCTTTCTTT,CATQGGTGDTEAFF
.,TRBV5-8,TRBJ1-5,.,TGTGCCAGCAACGCAGGGTACAATCAGCCCCAGCATTTT,CASNAGYNQPQHF
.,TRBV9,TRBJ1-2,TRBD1,TGTGCCAGCAGCGTCGGGACAGCCCGAGATACGGGCTACACCTTC,CASSVGTARDTGYTF
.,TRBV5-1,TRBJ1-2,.,TGCGCCAGCAGCTGGGGACACGAACCATTTAACTATGGCTACACCTTC,CASSWGHEPFNYGYTF
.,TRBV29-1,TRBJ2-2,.,TGCAGCGGGACAACAGGGAACACCGGGGAGCTGTTTTTT,CSGTTGNTGELFF
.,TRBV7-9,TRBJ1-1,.,TGTGCCAGCAGCTTCGAGGGGGTCGGCACTGAAGCTTTCTTT,CASSFEGVGTEAFF
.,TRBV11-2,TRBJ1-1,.,TGTGCCAGCAGCTTAGATCAGGCAGGGGCGAACACTGAAGCTTTCTTT,CASSLDQAGANTEAFF
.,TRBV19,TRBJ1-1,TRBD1,TGTGCCAGTAGTACCCTTGGACAGGGAGTAAAGGTTGAAGCTTTCTTT,CASSTLGQGVKVEAFF
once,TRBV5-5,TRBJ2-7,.,TGTGCCAGCAGCTTGTGGTCGACAGGAGACTACGAGCAGTACTTC,CASSLWSTGDYEQYF
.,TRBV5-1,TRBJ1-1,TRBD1,TGCGCCAGCAGCTTAAGACAGGGTGGCACTGAAGCTTTCTTT,CASSLRQGGTEAFF
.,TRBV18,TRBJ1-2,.,TGTGCCAGCTCACCAATTGAGGGGGAAGCCTATGGCTACACCTTC,CASSPIEGEAYGYTF
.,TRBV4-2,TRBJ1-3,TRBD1,TGTGCCAGCAGCCAAGATAGAGGCAGGGGGCCAGGAAACACCATATATTTT,CASSQDRGRGPGNTIYF
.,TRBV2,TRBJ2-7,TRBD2,TGTGCCAGCAGCCGCACTAGCGGGAGCTCCTACGAGCAGTACTTC,CASSRTSGSSYEQYF